This is a list of T cell receptor beta chains from one sample in a study of blood T cell repertoires in COVID-19. Data came from immunoSEQ multiplex PCR; TCRdb stores just in-frame clones and leaves some out. The table records approximately 150,000 clones, approximately 86% of them present only once. The source material was peripheral blood. The source of these receptors is a man between 65 and 80 years old with acute or convalescent COVID-19. The CDR3 runs from the conserved cysteine through the conserved F or W. Fields, in order: V gene, CDR3 length, CDR3 protein.

TRBV4-1,15,CASSPPGRGDTEAFF
TRBV5-4,13,CASSFQGSYEQYF
TRBV3-1/TRBV3-2,14,CASSQTGSSNEQFF
TRBV21-1,16,CASSKKMIRGPSPLHF
TRBV5-4,18,CASSLLGAGGMSTDTQYF
TRBV5-5,15,CASSLDQGSTGELFF
TRBV10-2,17,CASSESLNLYSNQPQHF
TRBV29-1,14,CSVGPSSGANVLTF
TRBV6-6,16,CASSYSDSYSNYGYTF
TRBV7-8,16,CATIETTGTGAYEQYF
TRBV28,13,CASSRSGAYGYTF
TRBV28,17,CASSLWGGTSGLYEQYF
TRBV29-1,15,CSVGLGAGAADTQYF
TRBV28,14,CASRPGSGANVLTF
TRBV5-1,15,CASSEGTGGLETQYF
TRBV6-2/TRBV6-3,13,CASSYESGYTQYF
TRBV19,13,CASSFDIHNEQFF
TRBV19,15,CASSIIRTGVNEQFF
TRBV5-4,14,CASRGGQLYNEQFF
TRBV6-5,15,CASRRRDRGSYEQYF
TRBV7-9,19,CASILRLAGRGRSYNEQFF
TRBV5-5,17,CASSSHWRGTSGNTIYF
TRBV6-5,16,CASSYHRATGVGGYTF
TRBV10-3,16,CAISETGPKNTGELFF
TRBV29-1,13,CSVLGGWRGTQYF
TRBV2,13,CASSEARQETQYF
TRBV2,16,CASSEALGAVYLAQYF
TRBV6-6,19,CASSPRPGTGSSSGNTIYF
TRBV30,15,CAWSPLGLGGYGYTF
TRBV5-4,15,CASSPDRGSGNTIYF
TRBV11-3,16,CASSLGLAVNTGELFF
TRBV5-1,17,CASSGALVQTTNYGYTF
TRBV3-1/TRBV3-2,14,CASSSLDSNTEAFF
TRBV7-8,14,CASSFDRGRNTIYF